This T cell receptor beta chain comes out of a study of T cell changes during pregnancy in multiple sclerosis. Trimming removed 5 bases at V and 0 bases at J, with 8 bases between. The CDR3 runs 14 residues. Germline CDR1 reads LNHDA; CDR2 reads SQIVND (reference sequence). The assay was immunoSEQ multiplex PCR, and TCRdb's table has in-frame clones only and misses some. The sample carries under 65,000 clones, about 93% recorded once. The sample here was CD8+ T cells from peripheral blood mononuclear cells, taken in the third trimester of pregnancy. The TCR originated in a female donor with multiple sclerosis, enrolled in a pregnancy study. V gene TRBV19 combines with J gene TRBJ1-3, with D hard to call. CDR3 coding DNA: TGTGCCAGTAGTTCCTCCGGCTCTGGAAACACCATATATTTT. Translating gives CASSSSGSGNTIYF. Drawing the rest from reference TRBV19 and TRBJ1-3, the complete variable domain is DGGITQSPKYLFRKEGQNVTLSCEQNLNHDAMYWYRQDPGQGLRLIYYSQIVNDFQKGDIAEGYSVSREKKESFPLTVTSAQKNPTAFYLCASSSSGSGNTIYFGEGSWLTVV.